This T cell receptor beta chain originates from a study of shared clonotypes between healthy human individuals. Study at large: The composition of the donors was a couple of women and a few men aged 18 to 49. Overall study results and limits: Shared clonotypes: about 5% naive CD4, approximately 3.4% naive CD8, less than 2.5% memory CD4, under 0.5% memory CD8.

V lost 0 bases and J lost 2, with 24 bases in between. The CDR3 spans 20 residues. Germline CDR1 and CDR2: SGHRS and YFSETQ. CD45RO+ cells went into CD8 memory alongside CCR7-negative CD45RA+ TemRA cells. The assay was immunoSEQ multiplex PCR, and TCRdb's table has in-frame clones only and misses some. Among about 690,000 clones listed, about 92% were seen once. With regard to this clone: What it recognizes is unknown.

What was sequenced was memory CD8+ T cells from PBMCs. Subset: CD45RO+ cells pooled with CCR7-negative TemRA cells. The V call is TRBV5-1, the J call TRBJ2-1; D might be TRBD1 (5 bases). The clonotype comes from a man in his late teens or twenties in good health. Some clones in this sample may be carry-over from other donors' samples. CDR3 bases: TGCGCCAGCAGCTTGGCTGACAGCGTGCCTGAACCTTCGACCTACAATGAGCAGTTCTTC. It yields the protein CASSLADSVPEPSTYNEQFF.